Listed below are T cell receptor beta chains from one sample, sequenced in a study of blood T cell repertoires in COVID-19. Assay: immunoSEQ multiplex PCR; the TCRdb copy retains only in-frame clones and omits some. This table has nearly 350,000 clones, around nine tenths appearing once. What was sequenced was peripheral blood. The receptors stem from a woman between 70 and 85 years old with COVID-19, enrolled during active disease. The CDR3 runs from the conserved cysteine through the conserved F or W. D genes are given only for firm matches.

>TRBV28|TRBD1
CASRTRDRGGQPQHF
>TRBV19|TRBD2
CASRNPGLGAGEQFF
>TRBV6-5|.
CASSSGTEAFF
>TRBV19|TRBD1
CASSIDGTGEGWGNQPQHF
>TRBV6-5|.
CASTNRGYGYTF
>TRBV18|.
CASSPLDSPGNTIYF
>TRBV12-3/TRBV12-4|.
CASSLGTVYGYTF
>TRBV27|TRBD2
CASRGSGGARTGELFF
>TRBV5-1|.
CAANFQETQYF
>TRBV18|.
CASSPPPGGTEAFF